These 10 T cell receptor beta chains came from one sample sequenced in a study of immune characterization of retroperitoneal liposarcoma. One entry per CDR3 protein results from TCRdb running MiXCR on the PCR reads. The sample includes 3,000 to 3,500 distinct CDR3 sequences, roughly 46% of them seen just once. Sequences were obtained from tumor tissue. Receptor source: a male donor with retroperitoneal liposarcoma.

This chain links TRBV11-3 with TRBJ2-1; D remains ambiguous. V gave up 2 bases and J gave up 0 bases, with 8 bases separating them. Germline V gene sequence: CDR1 SGHNT, CDR2 YENEEA. The length of the CDR3 is 15 residues. The CDR3 reads CASSLKGFSYNEQFF. The DNA of the CDR3 is TGTGCCAGCAGCTTAAAAGGGTTCTCCTACAATGAGCAGTTCTTC.

The chain is built from TRBV7-2 and TRBJ2-3, with D possibly TRBD1 on 6 matching bases. Per the germline V gene, CDR1 is SGHTA and CDR2 is FQGNSA. The V gene lost 6 bases and the J gene lost 2 bases, with 15 bases spanning the gap. CDR3 size: 15 residues. CDR3 region: CASSYRAVSTDTQYF. The CDR3 DNA reads as TGTGCCAGCAGTTACAGGGCGGTTTCCACAGATACGCAGTATTTT.

V and J are TRBV6-5 and TRBJ1-1; D is uncertain. There are 13 residues in the CDR3. V was cut by 2 bases and J by 4 bases, with 8 bases left in between. Germline V gene data show CDR1 as MNHEY and CDR2 as SVGAGI. DNA of the CDR3: TGTGCCAGCAGTTACCGATGGACCACTGAAGCTTTCTTT. Translation: CASSYRWTTEAFF.

The rearrangement uses TRBV6-1 and TRBJ2-1; D may correspond to TRBD1 or TRBD2 (5 bases each). The V gene lost 7 bases and the J gene lost 1 base, with 26 bases spanning the gap. Per the germline V gene, CDR1 is MNHNS and CDR2 is SASEGT. The CDR3 is 19 amino acids. CDR3 loop: CASIPQTQVVGVSYNEQFF. As DNA, the CDR3 is TGTGCCAGCATCCCCCAGACACAGGTAGTGGGAGTATCCTACAATGAGCAGTTCTTC.

V usage is TRBV4-1 and J usage is TRBJ2-1, with 8 positions matching TRBD2. The CDR3 is made up of 18 amino acids. Germline CDR1 MGHRA, CDR2 YSYEKL. V shed 4 bases, J shed 7 bases, and the junction held 18 bases outside the gene matches. CDR3 in amino acids: CASSPASYGGAGNNEQFF. The CDR3 DNA sequence: TGCGCCAGCAGCCCAGCTTCATACGGGGGGGCCGGAAATAATGAGCAGTTCTTC.

This clonotype came up once. This chain connects TRBV6-1 to TRBJ2-1; 11 bases map to TRBD2. The last part of the DNA fits TRBJ2-7 better; the J call may be wrong. CDR3 size: 15 residues. The V gene's germline CDR1 is MNHNS and CDR2 SASEGT. DNA of the CDR3: TGTGCCAGCAGTGACCTTAGCGGGGGGGCCTACGAGCAGTACTTC. This gives the protein CASSDLSGGAYEQYF.

The rearrangement joins TRBV27 to TRBJ2-1; a weak D match, TRBD2 (5 bases). Matching the DNA end better, TRBJ2-7 makes the J call doubtful. This CDR3 region has 15 residues. Germline assignment: CDR1 MNHEY and CDR2 SMNVEV (reference sequence). The CDR3 is CASSDLAQTYNEQYF. The CDR3 nucleotides are TGTGCCAGCAGTGATCTAGCCCAAACCTACAATGAGCAGTACTTC.

A few counts support this clonotype. The chain recombines TRBV5-6 with TRBJ2-1; TRBD2 matches at 10 bases. Per the germline V gene, CDR1 is SGHDT and CDR2 is YYEEEE. The CDR3 consists of 15 residues. J lost 7 bases, V lost 1 base, and 5 bases had no gene match. The CDR3 sequence: CASSLLAGARNEQFF. In DNA, the CDR3 is TGTGCCAGCAGCTTGCTAGCGGGGGCGAGGAATGAGCAGTTCTTC.

This clonotype occurred a few times. V and J are TRBV6-1 and TRBJ2-1; D is ambiguous. V gave up 5 bases and J gave up 7 bases, with 6 bases separating them. This CDR3 region has 11 residues. Germline V gives CDR1 MNHNS, CDR2 SASEGT. The CDR3 region has the DNA TGTGCCAGCAGTTATGGGAATGAGCAGTTCTTC. Amino acid sequence: CASSYGNEQFF.

This clonotype was recorded a few times. The chain employs TRBV6-1 and TRBJ2-1, with D possibly matching TRBD2 (5 bases). Germline loops: CDR1 MNHNS, CDR2 SASEGT. With 7 bases removed from V and 0 bases from J, the gap between germline ends came to 13 bases. The CDR3 consists of 15 residues. The CDR3 protein is CASTEEVSSYNEQFF. The DNA of the CDR3 is TGTGCCAGCACCGAGGAGGTGAGCTCCTACAATGAGCAGTTCTTC.